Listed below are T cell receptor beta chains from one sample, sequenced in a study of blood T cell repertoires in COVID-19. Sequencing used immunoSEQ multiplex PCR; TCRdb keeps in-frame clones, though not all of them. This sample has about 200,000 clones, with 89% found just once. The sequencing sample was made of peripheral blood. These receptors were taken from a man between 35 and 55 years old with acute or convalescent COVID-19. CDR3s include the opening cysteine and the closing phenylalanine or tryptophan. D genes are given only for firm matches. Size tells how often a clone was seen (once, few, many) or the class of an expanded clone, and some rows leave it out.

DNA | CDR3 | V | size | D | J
TGTGCCAGCAGTCGACAGGGAATGGTGGGCTACACCTTC | CASSRQGMVGYTF | TRBV7-2 | NA | TRBD1 | TRBJ1-2
TGTGCCAGTAGTCCCCCCGGACAGGGACGGTATCAGCCCCAGCATTTT | CASSPPGQGRYQPQHF | TRBV19 | NA | TRBD1 | TRBJ1-5
TGCGCCAGCAGCGACCTAGCGAGTAATGAGCAGTTCTTC | CASSDLASNEQFF | TRBV5-1 | few | NA | TRBJ2-1
TGTGCCTGGAGGGACAGGGGGCTGAGGACTGAAGCTTTCTTT | CAWRDRGLRTEAFF | TRBV30 | NA | TRBD1 | TRBJ1-1
TGTGCCAGCAGTTACACACCTACCGGGACAGGGGTAACCAAAAACATTCAGTACTTC | CASSYTPTGTGVTKNIQYF | TRBV6-2/TRBV6-3 | NA | TRBD1 | TRBJ2-4
TGTGCCAGCAACCCGACAGGGGGCCTTCAAGAGACCCAGTACTTC | CASNPTGGLQETQYF | TRBV3-1/TRBV3-2 | NA | TRBD1 | TRBJ2-5
TGTGCCAGCAGCTTATGGGCCCCCCCGGGGACTAGCTGGAATACGCAGTATTTT | CASSLWAPPGTSWNTQYF | TRBV7-8 | NA | TRBD2 | TRBJ2-3
TGTGCCAGCAGTACCGGACACGGCAGGGCCTATGGCTACACCTTC | CASSTGHGRAYGYTF | TRBV28 | NA | NA | TRBJ1-2
TGTGCCAGCAGTGAAAAAACAGGGGCGTCTCAGCCCCAGCATTTT | CASSEKTGASQPQHF | TRBV2 | few | TRBD1 | TRBJ1-5
TGTGCCAGCTCACCCTCGGCAGGGGTATCCTACGAGCAGTACTTC | CASSPSAGVSYEQYF | TRBV18 | NA | NA | TRBJ2-7
TGCGCCAGCAGCTTAGAACCAACTGGGGGGACCACCTACGAGCAGTACTTC | CASSLEPTGGTTYEQYF | TRBV5-1 | NA | NA | TRBJ2-7
TGTGCCAGCAGTTACGTTCGGAGGAGCTCCTACAATGAGCAGTTCTTC | CASSYVRRSSYNEQFF | TRBV6-5 | NA | NA | TRBJ2-1
TGTGCCAGCAGCCCTCGGACAGGGGGTCCCACAGATACGCAGTATTTT | CASSPRTGGPTDTQYF | TRBV7-9 | NA | TRBD1 | TRBJ2-3
TGTGCCAGCAGTTTAAGTGGGGCGGACACTGAAGCTTTCTTT | CASSLSGADTEAFF | TRBV27 | few | NA | TRBJ1-1
TGCGCCAGCAGCCAAAGGACAGGAGTGGAAGCTTTCTTT | CASSQRTGVEAFF | TRBV5-1 | few | TRBD1 | TRBJ1-1
TGTGCCAGCTCCCCGGGAGGGGAAAAACTGTTTTTT | CASSPGGEKLFF | TRBV25-1 | few | NA | TRBJ1-4
TGTGCCAGCAGCGAACAGGGTGGAGACTATGGCTACACCTTC | CASSEQGGDYGYTF | TRBV4-2 | few | NA | TRBJ1-2
TGTGCCAGCAGTTGGCAGGGGGCGACTGAAGCTTTCTTT | CASSWQGATEAFF | TRBV12-3/TRBV12-4 | NA | TRBD1 | TRBJ1-1
TGCGCCAGCAGCCGGGACAGTTACAATGAGCAGTTCTTC | CASSRDSYNEQFF | TRBV5-1 | NA | TRBD1 | TRBJ2-1
TGTGCCAGCAGCCAAGATCCCGGGAACTACGAGCAGTACTTC | CASSQDPGNYEQYF | TRBV3-1/TRBV3-2 | NA | NA | TRBJ2-7
TGTGCCAGTAGTATAGGAGGTTCGCGGGGCGGCCGTCGCTACGAGCAGTACTTC | CASSIGGSRGGRRYEQYF | TRBV19 | NA | NA | TRBJ2-7
TGTGCCAGCAGCCGGGAACAGGGGGGGATCGCCTACGAGCAGTACTTC | CASSREQGGIAYEQYF | TRBV11-3 | NA | NA | TRBJ2-7